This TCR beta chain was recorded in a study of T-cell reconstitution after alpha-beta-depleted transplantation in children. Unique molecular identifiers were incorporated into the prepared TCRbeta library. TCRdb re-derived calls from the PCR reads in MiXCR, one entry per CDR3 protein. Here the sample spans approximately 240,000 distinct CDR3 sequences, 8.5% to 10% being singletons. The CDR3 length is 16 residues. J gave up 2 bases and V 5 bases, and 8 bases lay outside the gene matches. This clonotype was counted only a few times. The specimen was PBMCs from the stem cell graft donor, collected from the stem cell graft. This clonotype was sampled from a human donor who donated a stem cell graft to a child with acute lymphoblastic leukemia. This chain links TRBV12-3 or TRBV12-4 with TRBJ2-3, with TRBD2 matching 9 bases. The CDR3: CASSGLAGVITDTQYF. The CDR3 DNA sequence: TGTGCCAGCAGTGGCTTAGCGGGGGTGATCACAGATACGCAGTATTTT.